The sample holds many counts of the clone carrying this T cell receptor beta chain. Its antigen is unidentified. TCRdb used MiXCR to reprocess the multiplex PCR reads, holding one entry per CDR3 protein. Found here are 100,000 or so distinct CDR3 sequences, over 20% of them singletons; the top ten hold approximately 1.2%. The data were obtained in a study of breast tumors, draining lymph nodes, adjacent tissues. Study-wide points: Tumor TCR diversity was below lymph nodes but above nontumor tissue. The lymph node origin of tumor T cells was framed as consistent with a hypothesis, not demonstrated.

The CDR3 contains 15 residues. The V end was cut by 0 bases, the J end by 6 bases, with 13 bases between. CDR1 and CDR2 (germline): SGDLS, YYNGEE. Breast cancer patients provided tissue from their axillary draining lymph nodes. Sequencing was performed on axillary lymph node tissue. J is TRBJ2-1 and V is TRBV9; D is ambiguous. The receptor's source is a female donor with breast cancer. Some clones in this sample may be carry-over from other donors' samples. The CDR3 DNA reads as TGTGCCAGCAGCGTAGAGTACACAATCCCCAATGAGCAGTTCTTC. Its translation: CASSVEYTIPNEQFF. Based on the CDR3 plus reference TRBV9 and TRBJ2-1, the full variable domain is DSGVTQTPKHLITATGQRVTLRCSPRSGDLSVYWYQQSLDQGLQFLIQYYNGEERAKGNILERFSAQQFPDLHSELNLSSLELGDSALYFCASSVEYTIPNEQFFGPGTRLTVL.